Presented here are 30 T cell receptor beta chains from one specimen sequenced in a study of IL-17A CD8 T cells in psoriatic arthritis synovium. Assay used: immunoSEQ multiplex PCR; TCRdb lists only in-frame clones, some missing. The sample shows 2,000 to 3,000 clones, roughly 72% of them seen only once. Actively inflamed joints of psoriatic arthritis patients supplied the aspirated synovial fluid. Sequencing input: memory CD8+ T cells from synovial fluid. Stated subset: bulk memory CD8+ T cells (CD45RA-CD27+/- and CD45RA+CD27-). The receptors stem from a human donor with psoriatic arthritis.

The V call is TRBV11-3, the J call TRBJ1-1; possible D gene TRBD1, 6 bases. The CDR3 spans 14 residues. V lost 5 bases and J lost 6, with 16 bases in between. Germline CDR1 is SGHNT and CDR2 is YENEEA. CDR3 sequence: CASSQSTGTAEAFF. CDR3 DNA: TGTGCCAGCAGCCAATCCACAGGGACCGCTGAAGCTTTCTTT. Drawing the rest from reference TRBV11-3 and TRBJ1-1, the complete variable domain is EAGVVQSPRYKIIEKKQPVAFWCNPISGHNTLYWYLQNLGQGPELLIRYENEEAVDDSQLPKDRFSAERLKGVDSTLKIQPAELGDSAVYLCASSQSTGTAEAFFGQGTRLTVV.

The J gene is TRBJ2-5, the V gene TRBV10-3; maybe TRBD2 (6 bases). CDR1 is ENHRY, CDR2 SYGVKD, per germline. The CDR3 length is 13 residues. Trimming stripped 7 bases from V and 5 bases from J, with 14 bases between. The CDR3 DNA sequence: TGTGCCATCAAAGAGTTGGGGGGTGAGACCCAGTACTTC. Encoded protein: CAIKELGGETQYF.

The CDR3 DNA reads as TGTGCCAGCAGTTTGATTAGCGGGCTCACAGATACGCAGTATTTT. It is translated as CASSLISGLTDTQYF. The rearrangement uses TRBV27 and TRBJ2-3; 7 bases are a match to TRBD2. Germline loops: CDR1 MNHEY, CDR2 SMNVEV (reference sequence). The CDR3 extends over 15 amino acids. Trimming at V came to 3 bases and at J to 2 bases, leaving 5 bases not matched to a gene.

The rearrangement joins TRBV5-6 to TRBJ2-5; D call uncertain. This CDR3 is built from 11 residues. V shed 7 bases and J shed 5 bases, with 9 bases lying between them. Germline V gene lookup returns CDR1 SGHDT and CDR2 YYEEEE. CDR3 in amino acids: CASGLGETQYF. For the CDR3, the DNA is TGTGCCAGCGGTCTTGGGGAGACCCAGTACTTC.

The chain is built from TRBV7-6 and TRBJ2-3; TRBD2 matches 14 bases. V lost 5 bases to trimming and J lost 0 bases; unmatched junction nucleotides: 7. The CDR3 spans 18 residues. Looked up from germline, CDR1 is SGHVS and CDR2 is FNYEAQ. CDR3 sequence reads: CASSLGLAGGQSTDTQYF. The CDR3 bases are TGTGCCAGCAGCCTAGGACTAGCGGGGGGCCAGAGCACAGATACGCAGTATTTT. Together with reference TRBV7-6 and TRBJ2-3, the CDR3 gives the full variable domain: GAGVSQSPRYKVTKRGQDVALRCDPISGHVSLYWYRQALGQGPEFLTYFNYEAQQDKSGLPNDRFSAERPEGSISTLTIQRTEQRDSAMYRCASSLGLAGGQSTDTQYFGPGTRLTVL.

Only a few counts were recorded for this clone. This chain uses TRBV27 with TRBJ2-5; D is unclear. Trimming stripped 4 bases from V and 5 bases from J, with 11 bases between. Germline V gives CDR1 MNHEY, CDR2 SMNVEV (reference sequence). The CDR3 is 13 amino acids. CDR3: CASSYGPVETQYF. In DNA, the CDR3 is TGTGCCAGCAGTTATGGACCCGTGGAGACCCAGTACTTC.

This clone was observed a handful of times. The chain is built from TRBV2 and TRBJ1-6; D not resolved. There are 15 residues in the CDR3. CDR1 and CDR2 from the germline V gene are SNHLY and FYNNEI. V was pared by 4 bases and J by 8 bases, with 15 bases between. The CDR3 protein is CASSASGVQDSPLHF. Here the CDR3 DNA reads TGTGCCAGCAGTGCGTCCGGGGTCCAAGATTCACCCCTCCACTTT.

This clone has only a few counts. The V and J genes are TRBV27 and TRBJ2-7; the D gene could be TRBD1 or TRBD2 (6 bases each). Deletions cut 6 bases from V and 3 bases from J, with 15 bases between. This CDR3 contains 14 residues. The germline gives CDR1 MNHEY, CDR2 SMNVEV (reference sequence). Written as DNA, the CDR3 is TGTGCCAGCAGGACAGGAGGAGGGAGCTACGAGCAGTACTTC. Its translation: CASRTGGGSYEQYF.

V usage is TRBV19 and J usage is TRBJ2-7, with D unresolved. V was clipped by 5 bases and J by 2 bases, with 13 bases between them. Germline V gives CDR1 LNHDA, CDR2 SQIVND (reference sequence). CDR3 length: 14 amino acids. The CDR3 DNA sequence: TGTGCCAGTAGTTTCTCGGACGGAACCTACGAGCAGTACTTC. As protein: CASSFSDGTYEQYF.

The DNA for the CDR3 is TGTGCCAGCAGCGCCGGGGGGGACTCCTACAATGAGCAGTTCTTC. Amino acids: CASSAGGDSYNEQFF. The V gene is TRBV9, the J gene TRBJ2-1; 8 bases match TRBD2. The CDR3 extends over 15 amino acids. Germline CDR1 SGDLS, CDR2 YYNGEE. The V and J ends lost 3 bases and 0 bases, in that order; junction bases with no gene match: 2.

This clone is classed as large. This rearrangement joins TRBV6-5 to TRBJ2-5, with no clear D. V lost 9 bases to trimming and J lost 0 bases, with 8 bases between them. Germline-derived CDR1 and CDR2 are MNHEY and SVGAGI. This CDR3 is 12 amino acids long. The CDR3: CASIGDQETQYF. The CDR3 region has the DNA TGTGCCAGTATCGGAGACCAAGAGACCCAGTACTTC.

This clone came up once. The chain employs TRBV5-1 and TRBJ2-3; 9 positions match TRBD1. Germline-derived CDR1 and CDR2 are SGHRS and YFSETQ. This CDR3 is 15 amino acids long. V lost 4 bases and J lost 5; bases outside the gene matches: 8. Written as DNA, the CDR3 is TGCGCCAGCAGCCCTGGGACAGGGCAGGGAGATACGCAGTATTTT. Translated: CASSPGTGQGDTQYF.

V is TRBV5-4 and J is TRBJ2-3; 13 nucleotides match TRBD2. This CDR3 spans 16 amino acids. Germline CDR1 is SGHNT and CDR2 is YYREEE (reference sequence). The V gene end was trimmed by 4 bases and the J gene end by 2 bases; junction bases not matched to a gene: 4. For the CDR3, the DNA is TGTGCCAGCAGCGCAGGACTAGCGGGGGACACAGATACGCAGTATTTT. It specifies CASSAGLAGDTDTQYF.

This chain joins TRBV6-6 and TRBJ2-7; 7 positions agree with TRBD1. The V and J ends lost 4 bases and 5 bases, in that order; junction bases with no gene match: 5. Per germline, CDR1 MNHNY and CDR2 SVGAGI (reference sequence). CDR3 length: 13 amino acids. The CDR3 DNA is TGTGCCAGCAGTTCGACAGGGACGAACGAGCAGTACTTC. Residues: CASSSTGTNEQYF.

This clone turned up a few times. The chain joins TRBV9 to TRBJ1-6; D remains ambiguous. Trimming took off 3 bases at V and 7 bases at J, with 14 bases between the two ends. CDR1 and CDR2 (germline): SGDLS, YYNGEE. The CDR3 is 15 residues long. The CDR3 reads CASSARTYGNSPLHF. CDR3 sequence (DNA): TGTGCCAGCAGCGCCCGGACTTATGGGAATTCACCCCTCCACTTT.

V and J are TRBV5-6 and TRBJ2-7; a weak D match, TRBD2 (6 bases). The ends were cut back, 3 bases at V and 5 bases at J, with 9 bases in the middle. CDR3 length equals 12 residues. CDR1 and CDR2 (germline): SGHDT, YYEEEE. CDR3 amino acids: CASSWWGDEQYF. The CDR3 coding sequence is TGTGCCAGCAGCTGGTGGGGGGACGAGCAGTACTTC.

This chain uses TRBV27 with TRBJ2-2, with a tentative D call TRBD1 (6 bases). The CDR3 is 14 residues long. The V gene's germline CDR1 is MNHEY and CDR2 SMNVEV (reference sequence). Trimming removed 6 bases from V and 6 bases from J, with 14 bases in between. The CDR3 nucleotides read TGTGCCAGCAGCATAACAGGGTTGGCCGGGGAGCTGTTTTTT. It encodes CASSITGLAGELFF.

The CDR3 nucleotides are TGTGCCAGCAGCAGCCGGGACCACAATCAGCCCCAGCATTTT. Amino acids: CASSSRDHNQPQHF. The rearrangement uses TRBV5-6 and TRBJ1-5; a possible D gene is TRBD1 (5 bases). Germline CDR1 and CDR2: SGHDT and YYEEEE. This CDR3 has 14 amino acids. V was trimmed by 4 bases and J by 3 bases, leaving 11 bases between them.

The count of this clone is one. The J gene is TRBJ2-5, the V gene TRBV7-9; D remains unclear. Per germline, CDR1 SEHNR and CDR2 FQNEAQ (reference sequence). Trimming took off 5 bases at V and 6 bases at J, with 22 bases between the two ends. This CDR3 is 16 amino acids long. The CDR3 bases are TGTGCCAGCAGCGCATTGGTAGTTGGGTTGCAGCAGACCCAGTACTTC. Protein sequence: CASSALVVGLQQTQYF.

This clone was seen a few times. The V and J genes are TRBV7-6 and TRBJ2-7; D possibly corresponds to TRBD1 (5 bases). Germline values: CDR1 SGHVS, CDR2 FNYEAQ. V lost 3 bases to trimming and J lost 3 bases, with 9 bases between them. The CDR3 has 13 residues. The CDR3 loop reads CASSLGQNYEQYF. The CDR3 coding sequence is TGTGCCAGCAGCTTGGGGCAGAACTACGAGCAGTACTTC.

The chain uses TRBV29-1 and TRBJ2-7; no definite D call. The CDR3 contains 12 residues. Germline V gene lookup returns CDR1 SQVTM and CDR2 ANQGSEA. V was trimmed by 3 bases and J by 3 bases, leaving 9 bases between them. Written as DNA, the CDR3 is TGCAGCGTTGAGGCGTTTAACTACGAGCAGTACTTC. The encoded protein is CSVEAFNYEQYF.

CDR3 nucleotide sequence: TGTGCCAGCAGCTTAGCGCGAGGGGGGAGTGAAAAACTGTTTTTT. Protein: CASSLARGGSEKLFF. The V call is TRBV7-6, the J call TRBJ1-4; the D gene is possibly TRBD1 (6 bases). Per the germline V gene, CDR1 is SGHVS and CDR2 is FNYEAQ. The V and J ends lost 0 bases and 7 bases respectively, with 12 bases between them. The CDR3 spans 15 residues.

This sequence joins TRBV6-5 and TRBJ2-3; D gene uncertain. Germline V gives CDR1 MNHEY, CDR2 SVGAGI. V was clipped by 2 bases and J by 6 bases, with 12 bases between them. This CDR3 contains 14 residues. The CDR3 DNA is TGTGCCAGCAGTTACAGCCCGTTTGGGGATACGCAGTATTTT. Translating it yields CASSYSPFGDTQYF.

The chain combines TRBV30 with TRBJ2-1; 8 positions agree with TRBD2. V lost 2 bases and J lost 9; bases outside the gene matches: 9. Germline V lookup: CDR1 GTSNPN, CDR2 SVGIG (reference sequence). The CDR3 covers 14 residues. The CDR3 spells CAWSLGGGLGEQFF. CDR3 nucleotide sequence: TGTGCCTGGAGTTTGGGCGGGGGGCTAGGTGAGCAGTTCTTC.

The V gene is TRBV9, the J gene TRBJ2-3; D unclear. This CDR3 is built from 14 residues. Trimming removed 4 bases from V and 3 bases from J, with 12 bases in between. Per germline, CDR1 SGDLS and CDR2 YYNGEE. The CDR3 nucleotides are TGTGCCAGCAGCAGAAATACAGTGACAGATACGCAGTATTTT. It codes for CASSRNTVTDTQYF.

The V gene is TRBV25-1, the J gene TRBJ1-2; 8 nucleotides line up with TRBD1. Germline loops: CDR1 MGHDK, CDR2 SYGVNS. Unmatched junction bases numbered 9, after V lost 2 bases and J lost 7 bases. This CDR3 region has 15 residues. DNA of the CDR3: TGTGCCAGCAGTGAAACTACAGGGGGAAGGGGTGGCTACACCTTC. Residues: CASSETTGGRGGYTF.

The gene calls are TRBV6-1 and TRBJ2-7, with D perhaps matching TRBD1 or TRBD2 (5 bases each). The CDR3 is made up of 13 amino acids. Germline V gene data show CDR1 as MNHNS and CDR2 as SASEGT. V lost 3 bases to trimming and J lost 3 bases, with 9 bases between them. Written as DNA, the CDR3 is TGTGCCAGCAGTGACCGGGACCACTACGAGCAGTACTTC. Protein: CASSDRDHYEQYF.

This chain joins TRBV5-4 and TRBJ2-1, with TRBD2 matching over 13 bases. J was trimmed by 8 bases and V by 5 bases; bases with no gene match: 4. The CDR3 covers 14 residues. The germline V gene encodes CDR1 SGHNT and CDR2 YYREEE (reference sequence). The CDR3 region is CASSSGTSGDEQFF. CDR3 nucleotides: TGTGCCAGCAGTTCCGGGACTAGCGGGGATGAGCAGTTCTTC.

The chain couples TRBV30 to TRBJ1-2; weak D call: TRBD1 (6 bases). From germline, CDR1 is GTSNPN and CDR2 SVGIG (reference sequence). The CDR3 is 16 residues long. V gave up 3 bases and J gave up 6 bases, with 23 bases separating them. CDR3 DNA sequence: TGTGCCTGGAGCCCTTATGGGTGGGGGGCGGCGGATGGCTACACCTTC. It specifies CAWSPYGWGAADGYTF. Full variable domain (remainder filled in from reference TRBV30 and TRBJ1-2): SQTIHQWPATLVQPVGSPLSLECTVEGTSNPNLYWYRQAAGRGLQLLFYSVGIGQISSEVPQNLSASRPQDRQFILSSKKLLLSDSGFYLCAWSPYGWGAADGYTFGSGTRLTVV.

The gene calls are TRBV11-2 and TRBJ2-2, with a possible D match to TRBD2 (5 bases). The CDR3 has 13 residues. With 1 base removed from V and 5 bases from J, the gap between germline ends came to 5 bases. Germline CDR1 and CDR2: SGHAT and FQNNGV. For the CDR3, the DNA is TGTGCCAGCAGCTTAGGAGGGACCGGGGAGCTGTTTTTT. Amino acids: CASSLGGTGELFF.